What follows is one T cell receptor beta chain and its context. This sample was included in a study of blood T cell repertoires in COVID-19. How the authors handled the data: Nucleated cell counts were estimated from reference gene primer amplification. Some clones are missing from TCRdb's copy, which holds only in-frame ones; the method was immunoSEQ multiplex PCR. The V and J calls and clone size come from that table; D and trimming were worked out from the DNA. Found here are hundreds of thousands of clones, approximately 85% of them singletons; the top ten hold 13%. Trimming removed 6 bases from V and 4 bases from J, with 9 bases in between. The CDR3 sequence is 13 residues long. CDR1 MNHEY and CDR2 SVGAGI come from the germline V gene.

Sequencing input: peripheral blood. This TCR derives from a human donor in a cohort sampled during active COVID-19. The V gene is TRBV6-5, the J gene TRBJ2-2; no clear D gene. CDR3 coding DNA: TGTGCCAGCAGCCCCTGGAGCACCGGGGAGCTGTTTTTT. It is translated as CASSPWSTGELFF.